This TCR beta chain was profiled in a study of CXCR3-negative and CXCR3-positive naive CD8 T cells. Study-level points and caveats: CXCR3-positive naive cells had more hydrophobic TRB CDR3s than CXCR3-negative naive cells. Diversity was high in both naive subsets and much lower in memory cells. Within a donor, both naive subsets shared TRBV-TRBJ usage, unlike memory cells.

Turning to this clonotype: What it recognizes is unknown.

The CD45RO-CCR7+CD27+CD95- phenotype denoted naive CD8+ T cells. 5' RACE with UMI labels generated the TRB cDNA libraries. One entry per CDR3 protein, without DNA, is what TCRdb gives after re-calling the 5' RACE reads. In all, the sample yields over 100,000 distinct CDR3 sequences. This receptor was taken from a human donor in good health. Some clones in this sample may be carry-over from other donors' samples. The specimen was naive CXCR3- CD8+ T cells from blood. The subset: CD45RO-CCR7+CD27+CD95- naive CD8+ T cells lacking CXCR3 (TNR3-).

CDR3: CASSRLAGGLNTGELFF. This rearrangement joins TRBV4-1 to TRBJ2-2; absent DNA, TCRdb's TRBD2 call cannot be checked. Looked up from germline, CDR1 is MGHRA and CDR2 is YSYEKL. This CDR3 has 17 residues.